The 27 T cell receptor beta chains below all came from one sample that was sequenced in a study of blood T cell repertoires in COVID-19. Sequencing was performed with immunoSEQ multiplex PCR; in TCRdb, only in-frame clones are kept and a portion is missing. The table lists some 28,000 clones, 70% to 90% of them singletons. The sequenced sample was peripheral blood. These TCRs come from a human donor in a cohort sampled during active COVID-19.

The rearrangement links TRBV30 to TRBJ1-1; D unresolved. This CDR3 is 15 amino acids long. Germline-derived CDR1 and CDR2 are GTSNPN and SVGIG (reference sequence). Trimming shortened V by 0 bases and J by 5 bases, and 16 bases separated the two germline ends. This CDR3 is CAWSVRGGTGTEAFF. The DNA for the CDR3 is TGTGCCTGGAGTGTACGAGGAGGCACGGGGACTGAAGCTTTCTTT. The full variable domain, with the rest looked up from reference TRBV30 and TRBJ1-1, is SQTIHQWPATLVQPVGSPLSLECTVEGTSNPNLYWYRQAAGRGLQLLFYSVGIGQISSEVPQNLSASRPQDRQFILSSKKLLLSDSGFYLCAWSVRGGTGTEAFFGQGTRLTVV.

The J gene is TRBJ1-5, the V gene TRBV2, with a possible D match to TRBD1 (5 bases). From germline, CDR1 is SNHLY and CDR2 FYNNEI. V was shortened by 1 base and J by 4 bases, with 5 bases between the two germline ends. This CDR3 is 13 amino acids long. Written as DNA, the CDR3 is TGTGCCAGCAGTGAAGAGGGGAATCAGCCCCAGCATTTT. Translation gives CASSEEGNQPQHF. Together with reference TRBV2 and TRBJ1-5, the CDR3 gives the full variable domain: EPEVTQTPSHQVTQMGQEVILRCVPISNHLYFYWYRQILGQKVEFLVSFYNNEISEKSEIFDDQFSVERPDGSNFTLKIRSTKLEDSAMYFCASSEEGNQPQHFGDGTRLSIL.

The V call is TRBV21-1, the J call TRBJ2-3; the listed D gene, TRBD2, was not tested against the DNA. TRBV21-1 is tagged as a pseudogene. CDR3 length: 18 amino acids. CDR3 in amino acids: CDPPETSGLDPGTDTQYF. For the CDR3, the DNA is TGCGACCCCCCAGAGACTAGCGGTCTAGATCCCGGCACAGATACGCAGTATTTT.

This rearrangement joins TRBV2 to TRBJ2-1, with D hard to call. Germline V gene lookup returns CDR1 SNHLY and CDR2 FYNNEI. This CDR3 is built from 14 residues. V gave up 6 bases and J gave up 2 bases, with 11 bases separating them. The CDR3 nucleotides read TGTGCCAGCAGATCTACCTCGGCCTACAATGAGCAGTTCTTC. Protein sequence: CASRSTSAYNEQFF.

The gene calls are TRBV2 and TRBJ1-2, with D perhaps matching TRBD1 (5 bases). The CDR3 totals 13 residues. Germline CDR1 reads SNHLY; CDR2 reads FYNNEI. Trimming took 0 bases from V and 4 from J, leaving 6 bases between them. The CDR3 sequence: CASSEAQGYGYTF. For the CDR3, the DNA is TGTGCCAGCAGTGAAGCGCAGGGCTATGGCTACACCTTC.

The CDR3 bases are TGTGCCAGCAGTTTTGTCCCCCTCCAGGGGGCTTTCTTT. The encoded protein is CASSFVPLQGAFF. The chain carries TRBV27 and TRBJ1-1, with D possibly TRBD1 on 6 matching bases. The CDR3 spans 13 residues. From germline, CDR1 is MNHEY and CDR2 SMNVEV (reference sequence). V lost 3 bases, J lost 11 bases, and 16 bases lay in between.

This chain connects TRBV5-1 to TRBJ2-1; the D gene is possibly TRBD2 (5 bases). The germline V gene has CDR1 SGHRS and CDR2 YFSETQ. Trimming removed 4 bases at V and 5 bases at J, with 16 bases between. The CDR3 is made up of 15 amino acids. The CDR3 DNA follows: TGCGCCAGCAGCATGTCCACCGCGGGTAACAATGAGCAGTTCTTC. Encoded protein: CASSMSTAGNNEQFF.

The chain recombines TRBV7-9 with TRBJ2-6; TRBD1 matches at 7 bases. This CDR3 contains 16 residues. Germline V gene data show CDR1 as SEHNR and CDR2 as FQNEAQ (reference sequence). Trimming at V came to 4 bases and at J to 4 bases, leaving 7 bases not matched to a gene. The CDR3 loop is CASSSDRVSGANVLTF. CDR3 DNA: TGTGCCAGCAGCTCAGACAGGGTTTCCGGGGCCAACGTCCTGACTTTC.

Only a few counts were recorded for this clone. V gene TRBV18 combines with J gene TRBJ2-7; 9 bases line up with TRBD1. V was clipped by 5 bases and J by 6 bases; unmatched bases: 11. CDR1 and CDR2 from the germline V gene are KGHSH and LQKENI. CDR3 length: 15 amino acids. The CDR3 sequence is CASSSVGQGGREQYF. The CDR3 DNA follows: TGTGCCAGCTCATCGGTGGGACAGGGAGGACGCGAGCAGTACTTC.

The rearrangement links TRBV6-6 to TRBJ1-1; 7 bases are shared with TRBD1. Trimming cost V 6 bases and J 4 bases; bases outside gene matches: 8. Per germline, CDR1 MNHNY and CDR2 SVGAGI (reference sequence). The CDR3 covers 14 residues. CDR3 amino acids: CASRLDRDGTEAFF. CDR3 bases: TGTGCCAGCAGACTCGACAGGGACGGCACTGAAGCTTTCTTT.

The V gene is TRBV20-1, the J gene TRBJ1-6; D may be TRBD1 (6 bases). This CDR3 is built from 15 residues. With 3 bases removed from V and 6 bases from J, the gap between germline ends came to 15 bases. Germline loops: CDR1 DFQATT, CDR2 SNEGSKA (reference sequence). The CDR3: CSASTGAGANSPLHF. The CDR3 bases are TGCAGTGCTAGTACTGGGGCAGGGGCTAATTCACCCCTCCACTTT.

This clone was counted a few times. V usage is TRBV18 and J usage is TRBJ1-4, with 9 bases identical to TRBD1. This CDR3 contains 15 residues. J was trimmed by 7 bases and V by 5 bases; bases with no gene match: 8. CDR1 and CDR2 (germline): KGHSH, LQKENI. CDR3 loop: CASSSRQGVTEKLFF. CDR3 in DNA: TGTGCCAGCTCATCAAGACAGGGGGTTACTGAAAAACTGTTTTTT.

This clone was seen a single time. CDR3 nucleotide sequence: TGTGCCAGCAGCTTAGCAGCAGGGGGCGTCTACGAGCAGTACTTC. Protein sequence: CASSLAAGGVYEQYF. The genes are TRBV7-8 and TRBJ2-7; 8 bases fit TRBD1. V lost 0 bases to trimming and J lost 3 bases; unmatched junction nucleotides: 4. CDR1 is SGHVS, CDR2 FQNEAQ, per germline. This CDR3 spans 15 amino acids.

The chain employs TRBV28 and TRBJ1-1, with D unclear. Germline assignment: CDR1 MDHEN and CDR2 SYDVKM. CDR3 length: 17 residues. V was clipped by 2 bases and J by 4 bases, with 20 bases between them. CDR3 sequence: CASSLPDRGRRSTEAFF. CDR3 in DNA: TGTGCCAGCAGTTTACCGGATCGAGGGCGCCGGAGCACTGAAGCTTTCTTT.

The chain has TRBV19 and TRBJ1-5; 7 bases line up with TRBD1. CDR3 length: 14 amino acids. Germline V gene data show CDR1 as LNHDA and CDR2 as SQIVND (reference sequence). Germline trimming cut 2 bases from V and 4 bases from J; bases unmatched to any gene: 2. This chain's CDR3 is CASSIRDSNQPQHF. CDR3 sequence (DNA): TGTGCCAGTAGTATAAGGGACAGTAATCAGCCCCAGCATTTT.

The rearrangement joins TRBV19 to TRBJ1-5, with a tentative D call TRBD1 (5 bases). Germline V lookup: CDR1 LNHDA, CDR2 SQIVND (reference sequence). The CDR3 extends over 14 amino acids. Trimming removed 2 bases at V and 5 bases at J, with 10 bases between. The CDR3 bases are TGTGCCAGTAGTATACAGGGTTTCGATCAGCCCCAGCATTTT. It yields the protein CASSIQGFDQPQHF.

The chain couples TRBV19 to TRBJ1-1, with a possible D match to TRBD1 (5 bases). The germline V gene has CDR1 LNHDA and CDR2 SQIVND (reference sequence). This CDR3 spans 14 amino acids. Deletions cut 1 base from V and 4 bases from J, with 10 bases between. The CDR3 loop reads CASSIVGGSTEAFF. CDR3 coding DNA: TGTGCCAGTAGTATAGTCGGGGGATCCACTGAAGCTTTCTTT.

This chain joins TRBV27 and TRBJ1-6; a possible D gene is TRBD1 (6 bases). The CDR3 is made up of 18 amino acids. From germline, CDR1 is MNHEY and CDR2 SMNVEV (reference sequence). The germline V and J ends were trimmed by 3 bases and 0 bases, with 15 bases remaining between them. In DNA form, the CDR3 reads TGTGCCAGCAGTTTGAAACAGGGTGGGCCCTCCTATAATTCACCCCTCCACTTT. Translation: CASSLKQGGPSYNSPLHF.

The count of this clone is one. This chain connects TRBV7-6 to TRBJ2-3, with D uncertain. The CDR3 contains 21 residues. V gave up 3 bases and J gave up 0 bases, with 28 bases separating them. The germline gives CDR1 SGHVS, CDR2 FNYEAQ. The CDR3 nucleotides are TGTGCCAGCAGCTTGTCCCCCCCGCACTCCTCCTTTACCGCTAGCACAGATACGCAGTATTTT. It specifies CASSLSPPHSSFTASTDTQYF.

The DNA for the CDR3 is TGTGCCAGCGCCGAGCGGACAGGGTTTGGCTCTTATGGCTACACCTTC. It translates to CASAERTGFGSYGYTF. V usage is TRBV2 and J usage is TRBJ1-2, with 8 bases aligning to TRBD1. The CDR3 spans 16 residues. The J segment lost 5 bases and the V segment lost 8 bases, leaving 16 bases of the junction unmatched. Per germline, CDR1 SNHLY and CDR2 FYNNEI.

The chain combines TRBV6-5 with TRBJ1-1; D is perhaps TRBD1 (5 bases). In germline, CDR1 is MNHEY, CDR2 SVGAGI. This CDR3 has 12 residues. Trimming removed 6 bases from V and 1 base from J, with 6 bases in between. The CDR3 region is CASRTGNTEAFF. DNA of the CDR3: TGTGCCAGCAGAACAGGGAACACTGAAGCTTTCTTT.

The table lists this clone with a few counts. The chain joins TRBV29-1 to TRBJ1-1; no reliable D call. The CDR3 extends over 12 amino acids. V gave up 6 bases and J gave up 3 bases, with 11 bases separating them. Germline V gives CDR1 SQVTM, CDR2 ANQGSEA. CDR3 DNA sequence: TGCAGCGTGACCCCGGGTGACACTGAAGCTTTCTTT. Its translation: CSVTPGDTEAFF.

The rearrangement uses TRBV24-1 and TRBJ2-1; 10 nucleotides agree with TRBD2. This CDR3 has 13 residues. J gave up 14 bases and V 4 bases, and 7 bases lay outside the gene matches. CDR1 and CDR2 from the germline V gene are KGHDR and SFDVKD. In DNA, the CDR3 is TGTGCCACCAGTGAATCAGCGGGAGGGCCTAAGTTCTTC. Translation: CATSESAGGPKFF.

J is TRBJ1-5 and V is TRBV11-2; D call uncertain. The CDR3 extends over 13 amino acids. Per germline, CDR1 SGHAT and CDR2 FQNNGV. The V end lost 6 bases, the J end lost 3 bases, and 9 bases lay between the germline ends. CDR3 amino acids: CASREQNNQPQHF. The CDR3, as DNA: TGTGCCAGCAGGGAACAGAACAATCAGCCCCAGCATTTT.

The gene calls are TRBV5-1 and TRBJ1-5; D is possibly TRBD1 (6 bases). The germline V gene has CDR1 SGHRS and CDR2 YFSETQ. This CDR3 has 20 amino acids. The germline V and J ends were trimmed by 3 bases and 0 bases, with 25 bases remaining between them. The CDR3 region has the DNA TGCGCCAGCAGCTCAAGAATGGACAGTCTTGGGGTCCATAGCAATCAGCCCCAGCATTTT. It translates to CASSSRMDSLGVHSNQPQHF.

V and J are TRBV6-6 and TRBJ2-7; 7 bases are shared with TRBD1. V was pared by 6 bases and J by 6 bases, with 17 bases of the junction left unmatched. The CDR3 has 16 residues. Germline loops: CDR1 MNHNY, CDR2 SVGAGI (reference sequence). The CDR3 sequence is CASSEPHWQGESEQYF. CDR3 nucleotide sequence: TGTGCCAGCAGCGAACCACACTGGCAGGGGGAGAGCGAGCAGTACTTC.

The chain recombines TRBV7-9 with TRBJ2-7, with D tentatively TRBD1 (7 bases). V lost 5 bases to trimming and J lost 5 bases, with 19 bases between them. From germline, CDR1 is SEHNR and CDR2 FQNEAQ (reference sequence). The CDR3 runs to 15 residues. This CDR3 reads CASSPWGAGGDEQYF. The CDR3 DNA reads as TGTGCCAGCAGCCCATGGGGGGCAGGGGGAGACGAGCAGTACTTC.